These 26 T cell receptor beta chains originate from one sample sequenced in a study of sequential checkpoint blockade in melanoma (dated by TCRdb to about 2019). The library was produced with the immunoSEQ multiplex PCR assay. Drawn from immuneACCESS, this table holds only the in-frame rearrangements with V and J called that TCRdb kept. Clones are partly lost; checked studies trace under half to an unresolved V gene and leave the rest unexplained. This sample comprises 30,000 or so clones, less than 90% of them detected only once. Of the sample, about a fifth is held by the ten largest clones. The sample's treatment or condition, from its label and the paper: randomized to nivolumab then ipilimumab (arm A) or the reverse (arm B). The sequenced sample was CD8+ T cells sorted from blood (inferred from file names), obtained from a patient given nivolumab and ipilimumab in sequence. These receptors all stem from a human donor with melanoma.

In DNA, the CDR3 is TGTGCCAGCAGCCAAGTTTGGCATGAGCAGTTCTTC. Translated: CASSQVWHEQFF. The V call is TRBV14, the J call TRBJ2-1; no reliable D call. The CDR3 has 12 amino acids. The germline CDR1 and CDR2 sequences are SGHDN and FVKESK. Trimming stripped 1 base from V and 8 bases from J, with 6 bases between.

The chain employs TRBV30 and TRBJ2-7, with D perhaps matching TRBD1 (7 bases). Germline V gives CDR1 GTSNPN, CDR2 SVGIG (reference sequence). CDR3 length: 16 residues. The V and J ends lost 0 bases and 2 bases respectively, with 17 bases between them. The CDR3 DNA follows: TGTGCCTGGAGTGTACCGCGGGACAGTAAAACCTACGAGCAGTACTTC. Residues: CAWSVPRDSKTYEQYF.

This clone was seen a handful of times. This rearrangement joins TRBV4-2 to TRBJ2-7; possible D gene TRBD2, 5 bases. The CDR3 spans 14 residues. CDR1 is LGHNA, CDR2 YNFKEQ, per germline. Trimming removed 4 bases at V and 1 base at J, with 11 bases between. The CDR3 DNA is TGTGCCAGCAGCCTCTTTGGGAGTTCCTACGAGCAGTACTTC. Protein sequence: CASSLFGSSYEQYF.

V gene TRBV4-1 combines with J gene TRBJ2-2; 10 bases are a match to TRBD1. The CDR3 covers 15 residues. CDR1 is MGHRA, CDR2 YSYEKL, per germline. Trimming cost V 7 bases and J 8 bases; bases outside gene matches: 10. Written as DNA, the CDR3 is TGCGCCAGCACCTTCCGGGACAGGGGCACGGGGGAGCTGTTTTTT. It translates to CASTFRDRGTGELFF.

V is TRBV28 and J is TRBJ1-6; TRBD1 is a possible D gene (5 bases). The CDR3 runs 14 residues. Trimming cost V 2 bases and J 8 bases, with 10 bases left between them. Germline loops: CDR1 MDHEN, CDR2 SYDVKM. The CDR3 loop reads CASSLRGFDSPLHF. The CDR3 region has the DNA TGTGCCAGCAGTTTACGGGGGTTTGATTCACCCCTCCACTTT.

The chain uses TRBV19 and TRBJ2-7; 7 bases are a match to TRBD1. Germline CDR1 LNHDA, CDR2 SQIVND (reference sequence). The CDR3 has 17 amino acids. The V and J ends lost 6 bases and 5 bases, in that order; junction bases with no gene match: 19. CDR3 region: CASSEDKGAGVDDEQYF. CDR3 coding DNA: TGTGCCAGTAGCGAGGATAAGGGGGCCGGAGTTGACGACGAGCAGTACTTC.

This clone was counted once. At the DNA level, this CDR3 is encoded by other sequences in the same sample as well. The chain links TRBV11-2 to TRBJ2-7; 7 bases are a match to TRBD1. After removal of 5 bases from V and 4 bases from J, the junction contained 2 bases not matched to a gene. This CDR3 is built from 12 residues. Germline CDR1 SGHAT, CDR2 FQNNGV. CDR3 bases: TGTGCCAGCAGCCTGGACAGGTACGAGCAGTACTTC. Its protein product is CASSLDRYEQYF. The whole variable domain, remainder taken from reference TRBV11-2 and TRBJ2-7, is EAGVAQSPRYKIIEKRQSVAFWCNPISGHATLYWYQQILGQGPKLLIQFQNNGVVDDSQLPKDRFSAERLKGVDSTLKIQPAKLEDSAVYLCASSLDRYEQYFGPGTRLTVT.

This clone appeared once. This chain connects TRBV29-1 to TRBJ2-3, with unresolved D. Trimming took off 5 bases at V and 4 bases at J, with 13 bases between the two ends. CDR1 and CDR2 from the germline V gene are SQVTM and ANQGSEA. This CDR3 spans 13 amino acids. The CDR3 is CSVTMVNPDTQYF. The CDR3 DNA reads TGCAGCGTTACTATGGTAAACCCAGATACGCAGTATTTT.

The CDR3: CASSNRGLAGAEYF. In nucleotides, the CDR3 is TGTGCCAGTAGTAACAGGGGACTAGCGGGAGCGGAGTACTTC. J is TRBJ2-5 and V is TRBV19; 14 bases are shared with TRBD2. J gave up 12 bases and V 4 bases, and 7 bases lay outside the gene matches. The CDR3 is 14 residues long. The germline gives CDR1 LNHDA, CDR2 SQIVND (reference sequence).

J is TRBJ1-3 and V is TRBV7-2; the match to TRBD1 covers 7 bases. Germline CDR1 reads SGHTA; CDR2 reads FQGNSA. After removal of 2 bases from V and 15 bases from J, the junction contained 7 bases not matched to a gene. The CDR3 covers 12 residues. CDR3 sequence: CASSLTDRVQYF. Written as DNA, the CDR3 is TGTGCCAGCAGCTTAACTGACAGGGTCCAATATTTT.

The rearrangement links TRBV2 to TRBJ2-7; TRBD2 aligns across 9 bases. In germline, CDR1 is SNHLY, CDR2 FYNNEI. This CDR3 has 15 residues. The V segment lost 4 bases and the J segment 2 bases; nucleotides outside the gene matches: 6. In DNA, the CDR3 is TGTGCCAGCAGTGCTGGGACTAGCAGTACCTACGAGCAGTACTTC. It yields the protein CASSAGTSSTYEQYF.

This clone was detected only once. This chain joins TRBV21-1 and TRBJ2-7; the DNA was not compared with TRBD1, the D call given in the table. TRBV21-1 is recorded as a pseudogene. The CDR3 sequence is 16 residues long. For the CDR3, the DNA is TGTGCCAGCAGCAATAGACAGGGGCAAGGGTCCTACGAGCAGTACTTC. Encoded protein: CASSNRQGQGSYEQYF.

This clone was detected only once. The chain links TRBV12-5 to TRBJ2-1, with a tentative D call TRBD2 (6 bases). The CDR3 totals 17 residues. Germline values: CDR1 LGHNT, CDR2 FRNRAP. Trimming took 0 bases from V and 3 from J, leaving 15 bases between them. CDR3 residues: CASGLVTLGLGYNEQFF. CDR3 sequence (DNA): TGTGCTAGTGGTTTGGTAACCCTGGGACTGGGCTACAATGAGCAGTTCTTC.

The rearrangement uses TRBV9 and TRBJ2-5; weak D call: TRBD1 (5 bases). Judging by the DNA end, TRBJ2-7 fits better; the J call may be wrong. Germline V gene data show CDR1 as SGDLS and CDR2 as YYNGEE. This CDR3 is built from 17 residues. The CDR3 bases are TGTGCCAGCAGCGTAGGCGGCCTTGGGGCGCAAGCCTACGAGCAGTACTTC. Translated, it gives CASSVGGLGAQAYEQYF.

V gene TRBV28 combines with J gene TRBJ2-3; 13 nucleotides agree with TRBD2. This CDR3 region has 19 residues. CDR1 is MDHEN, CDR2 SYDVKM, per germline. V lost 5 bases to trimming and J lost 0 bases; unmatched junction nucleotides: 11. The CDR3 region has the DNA TGTGCCAGCAGTATTCCCGGACTAGCGGGAGCCCTCAGCACAGATACGCAGTATTTT. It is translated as CASSIPGLAGALSTDTQYF.

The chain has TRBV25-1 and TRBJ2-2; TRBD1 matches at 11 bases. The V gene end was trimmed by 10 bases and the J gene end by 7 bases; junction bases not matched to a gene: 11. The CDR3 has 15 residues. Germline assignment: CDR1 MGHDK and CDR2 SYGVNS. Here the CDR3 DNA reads TGTGCCACCTCGTTCGGACAGGGGGCGGTCGGGGAGCTGTTTTTT. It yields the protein CATSFGQGAVGELFF.

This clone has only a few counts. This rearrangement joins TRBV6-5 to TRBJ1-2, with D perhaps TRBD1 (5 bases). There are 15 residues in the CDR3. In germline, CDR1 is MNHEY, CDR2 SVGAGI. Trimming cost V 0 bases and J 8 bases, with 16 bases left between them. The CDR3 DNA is TGTGCCAGCAGTTACTCGATTTGGGGCCGAGGAGGCTACACCTTC. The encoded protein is CASSYSIWGRGGYTF.

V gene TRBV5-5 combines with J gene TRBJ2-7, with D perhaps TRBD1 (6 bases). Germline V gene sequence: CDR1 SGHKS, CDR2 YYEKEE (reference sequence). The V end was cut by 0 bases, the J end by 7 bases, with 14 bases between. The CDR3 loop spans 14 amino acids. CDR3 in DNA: TGTGCCAGCAGCTTGGGGACGGACAGCCTAGAGCAGTACTTC. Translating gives CASSLGTDSLEQYF.

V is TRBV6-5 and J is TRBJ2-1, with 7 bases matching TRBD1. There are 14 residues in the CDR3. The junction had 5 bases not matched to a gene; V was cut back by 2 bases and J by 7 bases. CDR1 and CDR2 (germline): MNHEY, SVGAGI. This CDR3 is CASSYNQGVNEQFF. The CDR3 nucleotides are TGTGCCAGCAGTTACAACCAGGGGGTGAATGAGCAGTTCTTC.

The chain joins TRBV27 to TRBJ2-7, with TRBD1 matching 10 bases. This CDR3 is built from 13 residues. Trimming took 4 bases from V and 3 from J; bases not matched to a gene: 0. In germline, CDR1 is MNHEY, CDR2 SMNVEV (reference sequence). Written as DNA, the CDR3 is TGTGCCAGCAGTTGGGACAGGGGCTACGAGCAGTACTTC. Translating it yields CASSWDRGYEQYF.

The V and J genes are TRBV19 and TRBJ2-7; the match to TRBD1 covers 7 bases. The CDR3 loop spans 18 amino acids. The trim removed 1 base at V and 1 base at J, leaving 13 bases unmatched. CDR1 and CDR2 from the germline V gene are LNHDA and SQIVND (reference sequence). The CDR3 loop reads CASSIGIGRDSPSYEQYF. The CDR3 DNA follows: TGTGCCAGTAGTATAGGTATAGGCCGGGACAGCCCATCCTACGAGCAGTACTTC.

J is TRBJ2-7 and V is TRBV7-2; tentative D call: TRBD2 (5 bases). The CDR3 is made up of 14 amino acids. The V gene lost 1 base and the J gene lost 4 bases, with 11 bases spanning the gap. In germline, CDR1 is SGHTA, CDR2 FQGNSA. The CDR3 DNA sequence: TGTGCCAGCAGCTTAGGATCCGGAGGATACGAGCAGTACTTC. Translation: CASSLGSGGYEQYF.

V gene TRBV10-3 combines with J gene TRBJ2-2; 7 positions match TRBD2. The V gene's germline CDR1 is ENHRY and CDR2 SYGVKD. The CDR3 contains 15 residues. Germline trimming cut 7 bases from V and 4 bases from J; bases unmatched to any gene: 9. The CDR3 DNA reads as TGTGCCATCAAGAAGGAGGCGGGAGCCACCGGGGAGCTGTTTTTT. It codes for CAIKKEAGATGELFF.

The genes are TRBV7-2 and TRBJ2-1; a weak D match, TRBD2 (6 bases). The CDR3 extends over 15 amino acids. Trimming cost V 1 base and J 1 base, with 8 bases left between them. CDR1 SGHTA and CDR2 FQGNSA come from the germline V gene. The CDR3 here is CASSLDGGSYNEQFF. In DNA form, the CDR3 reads TGTGCCAGCAGCTTAGACGGGGGTTCCTACAATGAGCAGTTCTTC.

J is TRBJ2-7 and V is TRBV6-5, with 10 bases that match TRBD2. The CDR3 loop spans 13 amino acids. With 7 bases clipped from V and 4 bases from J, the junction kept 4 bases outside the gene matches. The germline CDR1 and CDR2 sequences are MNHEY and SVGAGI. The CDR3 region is CASTSGRYYEQYF. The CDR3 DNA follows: TGTGCCAGCACTAGCGGGAGATATTACGAGCAGTACTTC.

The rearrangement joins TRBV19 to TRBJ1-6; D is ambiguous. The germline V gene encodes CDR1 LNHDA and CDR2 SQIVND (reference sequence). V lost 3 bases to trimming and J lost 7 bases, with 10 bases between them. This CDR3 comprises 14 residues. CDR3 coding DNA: TGTGCCAGTAGTATCCGAGATTGGAATTCACCCCTCCACTTT. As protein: CASSIRDWNSPLHF.